This T cell receptor (beta chain) was sequenced in a study of identical twins. TCRdb re-derived calls from the 5' RACE reads in MiXCR, one entry per CDR3 protein. The table has about 530,000 distinct CDR3 sequences, about 16% seen once; the top ten hold about 0.4%. This CDR3 spans 17 amino acids. V lost 4 bases to trimming and J lost 0 bases, with 18 bases between them. Germline V gene lookup returns CDR1 SGHVS and CDR2 FNYEAQ. The same specimen was also included in a second study, on yellow fever vaccine responses in identical twins.

The V and J genes are TRBV7-6 and TRBJ1-1, with D tentatively TRBD1 (6 bases). This TCR derives from a woman between 18 and 30 years old in good health. Sequencing was performed on CD4+ T cells sorted from blood. The CDR3 here is CASSSALPGHLNTEAFF. CDR3 sequence (DNA): TGTGCCAGCAGCTCAGCCCTGCCGGGACACCTGAACACTGAAGCTTTCTTT.